This T cell receptor (beta chain) was sequenced in a study of Graves' ophthalmopathy and Graves' hyperthyroidism. The CDR3 runs to 16 residues. The V gene lost 3 bases and the J gene lost 4 bases, with 13 bases spanning the gap. CDR1 MGHDK and CDR2 SYGVNS come from the germline V gene. From RNA, the CDR3 regions of TCR beta chains were amplified and sequenced. First-round RT-PCR used HTBI primers; second-round multiplex PCR followed. TCRdb reprocessed the multiplex PCR reads with MiXCR, giving one entry per CDR3 protein. The table records around 400,000 distinct CDR3 sequences, over 20% of them present only once. This clonotype was seen many times.

This TCR derives from a woman between 18 and 29 years old with stable Graves' hyperthyroidism. Sequencing used peripheral blood. The genes are TRBV25-1 and TRBJ2-6; D is unresolved. The CDR3 here is CASSDQQKGGANVLTF. The CDR3 DNA is TGTGCCAGCAGTGACCAGCAAAAAGGGGGGGCCAACGTCCTGACTTTC. Looking up the rest from reference TRBV25-1 and TRBJ2-6 gives the full variable domain: EADIYQTPRYLVIGTGKKITLECSQTMGHDKMYWYQQDPGMELHLIHYSYGVNSTEKGDLSSESTVSRIRTEHFPLTLESARPSHTSQYLCASSDQQKGGANVLTFGAGSRLTVL.